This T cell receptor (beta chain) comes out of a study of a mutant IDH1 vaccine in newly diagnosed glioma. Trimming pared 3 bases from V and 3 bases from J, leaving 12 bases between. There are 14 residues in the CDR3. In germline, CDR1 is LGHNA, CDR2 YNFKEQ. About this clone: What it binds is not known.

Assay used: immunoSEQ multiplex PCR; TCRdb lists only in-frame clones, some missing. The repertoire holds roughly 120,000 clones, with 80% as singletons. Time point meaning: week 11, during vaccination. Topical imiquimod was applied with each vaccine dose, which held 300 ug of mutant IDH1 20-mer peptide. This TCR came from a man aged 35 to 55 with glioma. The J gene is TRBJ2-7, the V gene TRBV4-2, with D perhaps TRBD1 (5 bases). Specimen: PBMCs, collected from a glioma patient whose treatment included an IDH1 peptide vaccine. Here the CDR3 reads CASSHQTDNYEQYF. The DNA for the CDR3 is TGTGCCAGCAGCCATCAGACGGACAACTACGAGCAGTACTTC.